Presented here are 5 T cell receptor beta chains from one specimen sequenced in a study of blood T cell repertoires in COVID-19. The table came from immunoSEQ multiplex PCR; TCRdb's copy has only in-frame clones and leaves some out. The data show 150,000 to 200,000 clones, over 80% seen once. Material for sequencing was peripheral blood. These TCRs come from a woman in her twenties or thirties with acute or convalescent COVID-19.

This clone was detected only once. The chain links TRBV29-1 to TRBJ2-3; 8 bases are shared with TRBD2. Germline V gene data show CDR1 as SQVTM and CDR2 as ANQGSEA. This CDR3 region has 13 residues. The trim removed 8 bases at V and 0 bases at J, leaving 4 bases unmatched. The CDR3 is CSIIAGSTDTQYF. The CDR3 DNA follows: TGCAGCATAATAGCGGGGAGCACAGATACGCAGTATTTT.

This clone has at least ten counts. This chain links TRBV9 with TRBJ2-7; 8 bases fit TRBD1. Germline values: CDR1 SGDLS, CDR2 YYNGEE. This CDR3 region has 15 residues. V lost 3 bases, J lost 2 bases, and 7 bases stayed unmatched. CDR3 nucleotide sequence: TGTGCCAGCAGCGCTGGGCCGACAGGGGCCTACGAGCAGTACTTC. It encodes CASSAGPTGAYEQYF.

The chain couples TRBV24-1 to TRBJ2-1; D is unclear. Germline V gives CDR1 KGHDR, CDR2 SFDVKD. The CDR3 runs to 19 residues. The V gene lost 3 bases and the J gene lost 6 bases, with 26 bases spanning the gap. The CDR3 reads CATSDPHIAANRVSNEQFF. The CDR3 DNA reads as TGTGCCACCAGTGATCCCCACATCGCGGCCAATAGAGTGAGCAATGAGCAGTTCTTC.

The chain has TRBV7-9 and TRBJ2-1; D possibly corresponds to TRBD2 (6 bases). The CDR3 runs to 16 residues. Germline assignment: CDR1 SEHNR and CDR2 FQNEAQ (reference sequence). V lost 4 bases and J 4 bases, leaving 17 bases between the germline ends. CDR3 nucleotide sequence: TGTGCCAGCAGCTCACAGGCGCGTGGGGGGTACAATGAGCAGTTCTTC. Protein sequence: CASSSQARGGYNEQFF. The full variable domain, with the rest looked up from reference TRBV7-9 and TRBJ2-1, is DTGVSQNPRHKITKRGQNVTFRCDPISEHNRLYWYRQTLGQGPEFLTYFQNEAQLEKSRLLSDRFSAERPKGSFSTLEIQRTEQGDSAMYLCASSSQARGGYNEQFFGPGTRLTVL.

In this sample, this clone turned up a few times. The J gene is TRBJ1-2, the V gene TRBV19; 8 positions match TRBD1. Germline CDR1 and CDR2: LNHDA and SQIVND (reference sequence). V lost 6 bases to trimming and J lost 6 bases; unmatched junction nucleotides: 15. The CDR3 totals 16 residues. The CDR3 loop reads CASRGETGEGTDGYTF. The CDR3 DNA is TGTGCCAGTAGGGGGGAGACAGGGGAAGGGACGGATGGCTACACCTTC.